This T cell receptor beta chain was recorded in a study of blood T cell repertoires in COVID-19 (dated by TCRdb to 2019 to 2021). With regard to the full study: Samples covering the acute and convalescent phases of COVID-19 were provided by collaborators in the United States, Italy and Spain. The material from the prospective study consisted of cDNA or gDNA derived from T cells, B-cell-depleted T cells, or PBMCs. The dataset comprised deeply sampled blood TCRbeta repertoires from subjects exposed to, actively infected with, or recovered from COVID-19. The repertoires were released in a freely available public database intended as a resource for research on the immune response to SARS-CoV-2. Samples came from the ongoing ImmuneRACE study (first 160 participants) plus 1,254 subjects from 6 global collaborators. The sample metadata nearly always contained a de-identified subject ID, COVID-19 status, age in years and sex. Where HLA class I and class II types were available, the types were taken from metadata supplied by the sample provider, not from assay-based typing.

The study at large found these results: The amount of clinical and demographic metadata varied by source and participant and was provided uncurated.

CDR1 and CDR2 are read off the germline V gene as SGHRS and YFSETQ. V is clipped by 0 bases and J by 9 bases, and the sequence between their germline boundaries is 4 bases long. The CDR3 covers 11 residues, taking in both the cysteine and the phenylalanine. The kept DNA is CDR3 alone, 33 bases in frame from the first base. TCRbeta CDR3 regions were amplified from genomic DNA using the immunoSEQ Assay, a bias-controlled multiplex PCR. In the paper's pipeline: The number of nucleated cells in each sample was estimated by amplification of reference gene primers within the assay. To quantify the absolute abundance of each unique TCRbeta CDR3 rearrangement, sequence reads were collapsed and filtered. For each sample, productive Simpson clonality was calculated by taking the square root of Simpson's diversity index across productive rearrangements. TCRdb's version of the immuneACCESS table is confined to in-frame rearrangements and falls short of the full clone set. An unresolved V gene accounts for under half of the shortfall where checked; the remainder is of unknown origin. V, J and clone size are those of that table, while D and trimming were read from the DNA. The sample profile shows a few hundred thousand clones; less than 95% of them were found once. 0.6% of the sample goes to the ten largest clones.

Participants in the prospective study were enrolled through a virtual design, were aged roughly 18 to 100 years, and lived in about two dozen United States geographic areas. Cohort assignment in the prospective study relied on participant-reported clinical history from a screening survey and a study questionnaire. For ImmuneRACE Cohort 3, a participant was defined as recovered based on two consecutive negative NP/OP PCR tests, clearance by a healthcare professional, or resolution of symptoms. In the prospective study, mobile phlebotomists collected whole blood, serum and a nasopharyngeal or oropharyngeal swab from each participant. Additional blood draws and questionnaires over an approximately 2-month period could optionally be provided by prospective study participants. Prospective study blood samples were shipped either frozen or at room temperature before DNA extraction. About this clone itself: The antigen it recognizes is unknown. Base-call qualities are not available, and no considerably larger clone is one nucleotide away.

Sequencing used PBMCs or T cells enriched from blood (not recorded which). The rearranged segments are TRBV5-1 and TRBJ2-1, with no confidently assigned D gene. This sequence was found in a man aged 18 to 30 who had recovered from COVID-19. The DNA is as follows: TGCGCCAGCAGCTTGGAAGCTGAGCAGTTCTTC. Its protein is CASSLEAEQFF. The full variable domain, with segments outside the CDR3 supplied by the reference TRBV5-1 and TRBJ2-1 proteins, appears as KAGVTQTPRYLIKTRGQQVTLSCSPISGHRSVSWYQQTPGQGLQFLFEYFSETQRNKGNFPGRFSGRQFSNSRSEMNVSTLELGDSALYLCASSLEAEQFFGPGTRLTVL.